These 14 T cell receptor beta chains came from one sample sequenced in a study of Ad26.COV2.S vaccination and SARS-CoV-2 variants. Sequencing was performed with immunoSEQ multiplex PCR; in TCRdb, only in-frame clones are kept and a portion is missing. Of about 350,000 clones in the sample, about 91% were seen once. Sequences were derived from peripheral blood, sampled after recovery from COVID-19. The receptors were sampled from a human donor who had recovered from COVID-19.

V gene TRBV7-9 combines with J gene TRBJ1-5; weak D call: TRBD1 (5 bases). CDR3 length: 17 residues. CDR1 is SEHNR and CDR2 is FQNEAQ in the germline V gene (reference sequence). The V gene lost 5 bases and the J gene lost 0 bases, with 17 bases spanning the gap. The CDR3 is CASSPGGSTNSNQPQHF. CDR3 nucleotide sequence: TGTGCCAGCAGCCCGGGGGGGTCAACTAATAGCAATCAGCCCCAGCATTTT. The full variable domain, its missing parts supplied by reference TRBV7-9 and TRBJ1-5, is DTGVSQNPRHKITKRGQNVTFRCDPISEHNRLYWYRQTLGQGPEFLTYFQNEAQLEKSRLLSDRFSAERPKGSFSTLEIQRTEQGDSAMYLCASSPGGSTNSNQPQHFGDGTRLSIL.

The chain joins TRBV5-1 to TRBJ2-1, with TRBD1 matching 9 bases. The germline V gene encodes CDR1 SGHRS and CDR2 YFSETQ. The CDR3 spans 15 residues. Trimming cost V 4 bases and J 4 bases; bases outside gene matches: 6. In DNA form, the CDR3 reads TGCGCCAGCAGCGTCACCGGGACAGGGTACAATGAGCAGTTCTTC. Its translation is CASSVTGTGYNEQFF.

This clone appeared a single time. The rearrangement links TRBV28 to TRBJ1-5; perhaps TRBD1 as D (5 bases). V lost 7 bases and J lost 3, with 13 bases in between. In germline, CDR1 is MDHEN, CDR2 SYDVKM. The CDR3 totals 14 residues. The CDR3 spells CASTSQAFNQPQHF. Here the CDR3 DNA reads TGTGCCAGCACATCACAGGCGTTCAATCAGCCCCAGCATTTT.

The V gene is TRBV19, the J gene TRBJ1-5; maybe TRBD1 (6 bases). Trimming cost V 3 bases and J 5 bases, with 14 bases left between them. The length of the CDR3 is 15 residues. The germline V gene encodes CDR1 LNHDA and CDR2 SQIVND (reference sequence). DNA of the CDR3: TGTGCCAGTAGTATGTTTCAGGGGCCCTATCAGCCCCAGCATTTT. It codes for CASSMFQGPYQPQHF.

The table lists this clone with a count of one. The chain carries TRBV6-5 and TRBJ1-2, with 9 positions matching TRBD1. After removal of 7 bases from V and 7 bases from J, the junction contained 7 bases not matched to a gene. This CDR3 region has 13 residues. Germline V lookup: CDR1 MNHEY, CDR2 SVGAGI. The DNA for the CDR3 is TGTGCCAGCACCGAACAGGGGGCCCGTGGCTACACCTTC. Encoded protein: CASTEQGARGYTF.

The chain is built from TRBV10-3 and TRBJ2-1; D not resolved. V was clipped by 8 bases and J by 0 bases, with 11 bases between them. CDR1 and CDR2 (germline): ENHRY, SYGVKD. The CDR3 totals 14 residues. DNA of the CDR3: TGTGCCATCTCAGAGGACGGCTCCTACAATGAGCAGTTCTTC. Translating it yields CAISEDGSYNEQFF.

The V gene is TRBV6-6, the J gene TRBJ2-1; 10 nucleotides line up with TRBD2. V dropped 2 bases and J dropped 4; count of bases not matched to a gene: 5. CDR1 and CDR2 (germline): MNHNY, SVGAGI (reference sequence). The CDR3 loop spans 16 amino acids. The CDR3 loop is CASSYGLAARYNEQFF. Written as DNA, the CDR3 is TGTGCCAGCAGTTACGGACTAGCGGCCAGATACAATGAGCAGTTCTTC.

This clone showed up just once. V is TRBV19 and J is TRBJ1-5; a weak D match, TRBD1 (6 bases). Germline V lookup: CDR1 LNHDA, CDR2 SQIVND (reference sequence). The ends were cut back, 2 bases at V and 7 bases at J, with 15 bases in the middle. The CDR3 runs to 15 residues. The CDR3 reads CASSITGGGKQPQHF. In nucleotides, the CDR3 is TGTGCCAGTAGTATAACTGGAGGGGGGAAACAGCCCCAGCATTTT.

CDR3 in amino acids: CASSLIERYYGYTF. CDR3 coding DNA: TGTGCCAGTAGTTTAATCGAGCGGTACTATGGCTACACCTTC. The chain uses TRBV19 and TRBJ1-2; D uncertain. This CDR3 spans 14 amino acids. Germline V gene lookup returns CDR1 LNHDA and CDR2 SQIVND (reference sequence). Trimming took off 5 bases at V and 3 bases at J, with 13 bases between the two ends.

The chain carries TRBV5-1 and TRBJ2-5; D gene unclear. The length of the CDR3 is 16 residues. With 2 bases removed from V and 0 bases from J, the gap between germline ends came to 14 bases. Per the germline V gene, CDR1 is SGHRS and CDR2 is YFSETQ. CDR3 DNA sequence: TGCGCCAGCAGCTTAGGTTCTTTTCCGGACCAAGAGACCCAGTACTTC. Residues: CASSLGSFPDQETQYF.

The V gene is TRBV11-2, the J gene TRBJ1-1; 7 nucleotides line up with TRBD1. This CDR3 has 14 amino acids. With 8 bases clipped from V and 3 bases from J, the junction kept 9 bases outside the gene matches. Germline values: CDR1 SGHAT, CDR2 FQNNGV. The CDR3 DNA is TGTGCCAGCCTCAGGGGGGGAGGGGACACTGAAGCTTTCTTT. Translated, it gives CASLRGGGDTEAFF.

A few counts support this clone. This chain links TRBV7-9 with TRBJ2-2, with 7 bases fitting TRBD1. The trim removed 5 bases at V and 4 bases at J, leaving 7 bases unmatched. There are 15 residues in the CDR3. Germline CDR1 reads SEHNR; CDR2 reads FQNEAQ (reference sequence). CDR3 coding DNA: TGTGCCAGCAGCCCCCCGACAGGGATCACCGGGGAGCTGTTTTTT. This gives the protein CASSPPTGITGELFF.

The rearrangement uses TRBV27 and TRBJ2-7; D may be TRBD2 (6 bases). The CDR3 extends over 12 amino acids. Germline assignment: CDR1 MNHEY and CDR2 SMNVEV (reference sequence). The V gene lost 3 bases and the J gene lost 6 bases, with 9 bases spanning the gap. In nucleotides, the CDR3 is TGTGCCAGCAGTTTCTCGGGAGTCGAGCAGTACTTC. As protein: CASSFSGVEQYF.

The chain couples TRBV4-3 to TRBJ2-1; TRBD2 agrees at 10 bases. The CDR3 contains 14 residues. V shed 5 bases and J 10 bases; nucleotides not matched to a gene: 8. From germline, CDR1 is LGHNA and CDR2 YSLEER. The CDR3 region has the DNA TGCGCCAGCAGCAGAAGCGGGGGGGCCCGGGAGCAGTTCTTC. As protein: CASSRSGGAREQFF.